The 17 T cell receptor beta chains given below trace back to one sample, sequenced in a study of cytomegalovirus exposure and HLA in healthy donors. Use of 60 Vbeta and 13 Jbeta primers characterized the PCR. Clones were read by immunoSEQ multiplex PCR, and TCRdb kept only the in-frame ones, dropping some. The table lists 120,000 or so clones, around 80% of them singletons. The material sequenced was PBMCs. The receptor set was obtained from a female donor in good health and CMV-seronegative.

The chain couples TRBV6-1 to TRBJ2-5, with TRBD2 matching over 14 bases. The last part of the DNA fits TRBJ2-7 better; the J call may be wrong. Germline CDR1 reads MNHNS; CDR2 reads SASEGT. This CDR3 is 15 amino acids long. In DNA, the CDR3 is TGTGCCAGCAGTGAAGCGGGACTAGCGGGAGTCGAGCAGTACTTC. It specifies CASSEAGLAGVEQYF.

In its sample, this clone was seen a few times. The gene calls are TRBV30 and TRBJ1-5; TRBD1 matches 8 bases. The germline CDR1 and CDR2 sequences are GTSNPN and SVGIG (reference sequence). This CDR3 region has 13 residues. With V trimmed by 6 bases and J by 3 bases, 4 bases remained unmatched. The CDR3 DNA reads as TGTGCCTGCGGGACAGGACACAATCAGCCCCAGCATTTT. Its protein product is CACGTGHNQPQHF.

V usage is TRBV7-2 and J usage is TRBJ1-6; no firm D call. V was clipped by 1 base and J by 8 bases, with 12 bases between them. This CDR3 has 15 amino acids. Germline CDR1 reads SGHTA; CDR2 reads FQGNSA. In nucleotides, the CDR3 is TGTGCCAGCAGCTTAGGGGGAGCTGGGGATTCACCCCTCCACTTT. As protein: CASSLGGAGDSPLHF.

The chain has TRBV30 and TRBJ2-3; TRBD1 agrees at 8 bases. CDR1 GTSNPN and CDR2 SVGIG come from the germline V gene (reference sequence). Trimming took 3 bases from V and 1 from J; bases not matched to a gene: 0. This CDR3 has 13 amino acids. CDR3 sequence (DNA): TGTGCCTGGAGGACAGGGGGCACAGATACGCAGTATTTT. Protein sequence: CAWRTGGTDTQYF. The whole variable domain, remainder taken from reference TRBV30 and TRBJ2-3, is SQTIHQWPATLVQPVGSPLSLECTVEGTSNPNLYWYRQAAGRGLQLLFYSVGIGQISSEVPQNLSASRPQDRQFILSSKKLLLSDSGFYLCAWRTGGTDTQYFGPGTRLTVL.

The chain combines TRBV7-8 with TRBJ1-1; unclear D gene. Germline loops: CDR1 SGHVS, CDR2 FQNEAQ. The ends were cut back, 1 base at V and 4 bases at J, with 7 bases in the middle. This CDR3 has 13 amino acids. Written as DNA, the CDR3 is TGTGCCAGCAGCTTAGTGGGAGTCACTGAAGCTTTCTTT. Its translation is CASSLVGVTEAFF.

The chain couples TRBV19 to TRBJ2-7, with D perhaps matching TRBD2 (7 bases). The V end was cut by 4 bases, the J end by 4 bases, with 14 bases between. The CDR3 sequence is 14 residues long. Germline CDR1 and CDR2: LNHDA and SQIVND (reference sequence). This chain's CDR3 is CASSTGRGAYEQYF. The DNA for the CDR3 is TGTGCCAGTAGTACGGGCCGGGGGGCGTACGAGCAGTACTTC.

The V and J genes are TRBV14 and TRBJ2-1; TRBD2 matches 10 bases. The CDR3 length is 15 residues. Losses at the gene ends were 4 bases for V and 4 bases for J; bases not matched to a gene: 4. CDR1 is SGHDN, CDR2 FVKESK, per germline. CDR3 amino acids: CASSPGLAEYNEQFF. CDR3 coding DNA: TGTGCCAGCAGCCCCGGACTAGCGGAATACAATGAGCAGTTCTTC.

This clone showed up just once. The rearrangement links TRBV7-9 to TRBJ2-2, with 7 nucleotides matching TRBD2. V was clipped by 10 bases and J by 6 bases; unmatched bases: 14. The germline CDR1 and CDR2 sequences are SEHNR and FQNEAQ (reference sequence). CDR3 length: 15 residues. The CDR3 protein is CATPSGPRGPGELFF. For the CDR3, the DNA is TGTGCCACCCCTAGCGGCCCTAGAGGGCCCGGGGAGCTGTTTTTT.

The chain combines TRBV4-2 with TRBJ2-6; D is possibly TRBD2 (6 bases). V lost 1 base, J lost 0 bases, and 16 bases lay in between. The CDR3 contains 19 residues. The germline CDR1 and CDR2 sequences are LGHNA and YNFKEQ. CDR3 nucleotide sequence: TGTGCCAGCAGCCAAGTGGGAGGAAGCTCAAGCTCTGGGGCCAACGTCCTGACTTTC. This translates into CASSQVGGSSSSGANVLTF.

V gene TRBV15 combines with J gene TRBJ2-7; no firm D call. Trimming shortened V by 0 bases and J by 0 bases, and 9 bases separated the two germline ends. The germline gives CDR1 LNHNV, CDR2 YYDKDF (reference sequence). The CDR3 length is 15 residues. The CDR3 DNA sequence: TGTGCCACCAGCAGAGATCTTGCGGTCTCCTACGAGCAGTACTTC. It yields the protein CATSRDLAVSYEQYF.

The chain carries TRBV28 and TRBJ2-3, with D perhaps TRBD1 (6 bases). CDR1 and CDR2 (germline): MDHEN, SYDVKM. The V gene lost 5 bases and the J gene lost 9 bases, with 15 bases spanning the gap. The length of the CDR3 is 13 residues. The CDR3 loop is CASSAPDSNTQYF. In nucleotides, the CDR3 is TGTGCCAGCAGTGCCCCGGACAGCAACACGCAGTATTTT.

Here the CDR3 DNA reads TGTGCCAGCAGTGTCGGGCGGGGGACTAATGAAAAACTGTTTTTT. Residues: CASSVGRGTNEKLFF. V and J are TRBV2 and TRBJ1-4; possibly TRBD1 for D (5 bases). There are 15 residues in the CDR3. CDR1 is SNHLY and CDR2 is FYNNEI in the germline V gene. Trimming removed 4 bases at V and 2 bases at J, with 11 bases between.

This chain connects TRBV18 to TRBJ1-3; D possibly corresponds to TRBD1 (6 bases). The germline V gene has CDR1 KGHSH and CDR2 LQKENI. The V end lost 6 bases, the J end lost 0 bases, and 18 bases lay between the germline ends. This CDR3 region has 17 residues. CDR3 DNA: TGTGCCAGCTCGCCCATTCCGGGACACTCCTCTGGAAACACCATATATTTT. This gives the protein CASSPIPGHSSGNTIYF.

The chain combines TRBV11-1 with TRBJ2-1; TRBD2 aligns across 7 bases. From germline, CDR1 is SGHAT and CDR2 FQDESV (reference sequence). V lost 4 bases, J lost 1 base, and 4 bases stayed unmatched. The CDR3 totals 15 residues. The CDR3 DNA follows: TGTGCCAGCAGCTCGGCCGGGGGGTCCTACAATGAGCAGTTCTTC. Encoded protein: CASSSAGGSYNEQFF.

The chain recombines TRBV5-6 with TRBJ2-1; no reliable D call. V lost 0 bases, J lost 4 bases, and 5 bases lay in between. The CDR3 contains 13 residues. Germline CDR1 SGHDT, CDR2 YYEEEE. In nucleotides, the CDR3 is TGTGCCAGCAGCTTGGACAGATACAATGAGCAGTTCTTC. Its protein is CASSLDRYNEQFF. Variable domain in full (rest from reference TRBV5-6 and TRBJ2-1): DAGVTQSPTHLIKTRGQQVTLRCSPKSGHDTVSWYQQALGQGPQFIFQYYEEEERQRGNFPDRFSGHQFPNYSSELNVNALLLGDSALYLCASSLDRYNEQFFGPGTRLTVL.

The genes are TRBV29-1 and TRBJ2-7; 9 positions agree with TRBD2. The V gene's germline CDR1 is SQVTM and CDR2 ANQGSEA. J was trimmed by 2 bases and V by 5 bases; bases with no gene match: 4. This CDR3 contains 13 residues. CDR3 nucleotide sequence: TGCAGCGTTTTTTCTAGCGGGACCTACGAGCAGTACTTC. This sequence encodes CSVFSSGTYEQYF.

This chain connects TRBV4-2 to TRBJ1-2; D gene ambiguous. The CDR3 has 16 amino acids. Germline CDR1 LGHNA, CDR2 YNFKEQ. Trimming shortened V by 0 bases and J by 4 bases, and 15 bases separated the two germline ends. The CDR3 nucleotides are TGTGCCAGCAGCCAAGAGAATGGGAGAGACGTCTATGGCTACACCTTC. This codes for CASSQENGRDVYGYTF.